Following are 8 T cell receptor beta chains from one sample sequenced in a study of identical twins. TCRdb re-analysed the 5' RACE reads in MiXCR, keeping a single row per CDR3 protein. The data contain 600,000 to 700,000 distinct CDR3 sequences, around 20% of them singletons. The same specimen was also included in a second study, on T cells expressing NK-cell markers.

The sequencing input was PBMCs. All receptors derive from a woman aged 18-29 years in good health.

This clonotype came up a few times. The V gene is TRBV6-1, the J gene TRBJ1-1, with no clear D. The CDR3 is 14 amino acids. Germline CDR1 reads MNHNS; CDR2 reads SASEGT. V was clipped by 6 bases and J by 5 bases, with 16 bases between them. CDR3 amino acids: CASRRVSAGTEAFF. The CDR3 DNA reads TGTGCCAGCAGGAGGGTCTCAGCGGGGACTGAAGCTTTCTTT.

The table lists this clonotype with many counts. The V gene is TRBV12-3 or TRBV12-4, the J gene TRBJ2-1; D remains unclear. The CDR3 is made up of 14 amino acids. The ends were cut back, 5 bases at V and 0 bases at J, with 8 bases in the middle. The CDR3 DNA sequence: TGTGCCAGCAGTCCTCAGAGCTCCTACAATGAGCAGTTCTTC. Protein sequence: CASSPQSSYNEQFF.

This clonotype came up a few times. The gene calls are TRBV11-2 and TRBJ2-1; 12 bases are a match to TRBD2. The CDR3 has 17 residues. With V trimmed by 3 bases and J by 0 bases, 3 bases remained unmatched. Germline V gene data show CDR1 as SGHAT and CDR2 as FQNNGV. The CDR3 reads CASSLTSGGVSYNEQFF. DNA for the CDR3: TGTGCCAGCAGCTTGACTAGCGGGGGAGTCTCCTACAATGAGCAGTTCTTC.

In its sample, this clonotype was seen a few times. The chain has TRBV4-3 and TRBJ2-1, with 8 bases fitting TRBD2. CDR3 length equals 13 residues. Germline CDR1 is LGHNA and CDR2 is YSLEER. The ends lost 3 bases at V and 8 bases at J; junction bases unmatched: 3. CDR3 region: CASSHKLADEQFF. CDR3 nucleotide sequence: TGCGCCAGCAGCCACAAACTAGCGGATGAGCAGTTCTTC.

This clonotype has ten or more counts. The V call is TRBV6-4, the J call TRBJ2-7, with D possibly being TRBD1 or TRBD2 (5 bases each). CDR3 length: 13 amino acids. Trimming removed 5 bases at V and 7 bases at J, with 15 bases between. CDR1 is MRHNA, CDR2 SNTAGT, per germline. CDR3 bases: TGTGCCAGCAGTAGGGACCCCCGTTCTGAGCAGTACTTC. This codes for CASSRDPRSEQYF.

The chain has TRBV10-3 and TRBJ2-7, with 10 bases aligning to TRBD1. Germline loops: CDR1 ENHRY, CDR2 SYGVKD. The CDR3 length is 14 residues. V lost 7 bases, J lost 0 bases, and 3 bases stayed unmatched. CDR3 sequence reads: CAIMGQGTSYEQYF. In DNA form, the CDR3 reads TGTGCCATCATGGGACAGGGGACCTCCTACGAGCAGTACTTC.

This clonotype was seen repeatedly, ten times or more. The rearrangement links TRBV4-3 to TRBJ2-1; 16 bases map to TRBD2. CDR1 is LGHNA, CDR2 YSLEER, per germline. The CDR3 length is 16 residues. The ends lost 3 bases at V and 6 bases at J; junction bases unmatched: 2. The CDR3: CASSHGTSGRANEQFF. CDR3 DNA sequence: TGCGCCAGCAGCCACGGGACTAGCGGGAGGGCCAATGAGCAGTTCTTC.

There are a few counts of this clonotype. V usage is TRBV4-3 and J usage is TRBJ2-7; D is unresolved. The CDR3 loop spans 15 amino acids. Germline V gene sequence: CDR1 LGHNA, CDR2 YSLEER. V was cut by 3 bases and J by 3 bases, with 15 bases left in between. DNA for the CDR3: TGCGCCAGCAGCCAGGATTACCTTAGGAGCTACGAGCAGTACTTC. Protein product: CASSQDYLRSYEQYF.